These T cell receptor beta chains were read from a single sample in a study of shared clonotypes between healthy human individuals. The data were produced by immunoSEQ multiplex PCR, yet TCRdb's version contains in-frame clones alone and is incomplete. The sample holds millions of clones, roughly 94% seen once. The sequencing sample was made of naive CD4+ T cells sorted from blood. These receptors were collected from a man in his late teens or twenties in good health. Both conserved end residues are part of each CDR3. The D gene is left open where the match is weak. Expanded clones are given a class, and other clones once, few, many or no size at all.

clone_size	j_call	v_call	d_call	cdr3_aa	cdr3_nt
.	TRBJ2-3	TRBV5-1	TRBD1	CASSQTPGGSGTDTQYF	TGCGCCAGCAGCCAAACCCCAGGGGGCTCGGGGACAGATACGCAGTATTTT
.	TRBJ2-5	TRBV10-2	.	CASSESHRTGETQYF	TGCGCCAGCAGTGAGTCCCACAGAACGGGGGAGACCCAGTACTTC
.	TRBJ2-7	TRBV30	.	CAWSGTYRVNGMGNSYEQYF	TGTGCCTGGAGTGGGACGTACAGGGTCAACGGGATGGGTAACTCCTACGAGCAGTACTTC
.	TRBJ2-7	TRBV6-6	.	CASRKTGSSSYEQYF	TGTGCCAGCAGAAAAACAGGGTCCAGCTCCTACGAGCAGTACTTC
.	TRBJ2-1	TRBV27	.	CASSPYGGPNYNEQFF	TGTGCCAGCAGTCCATACGGGGGGCCAAACTACAATGAGCAGTTCTTC
.	TRBJ2-5	TRBV7-2	TRBD2	CASSFDGEGTETQYF	TGTGCCAGCAGCTTTGACGGGGAGGGGACGGAGACCCAGTACTTC
.	TRBJ1-6	TRBV6-1	TRBD1	CASREYPGTGGYNSPLHF	TGTGCCAGCAGGGAATATCCCGGGACAGGGGGCTATAATTCACCCCTCCACTTT
.	TRBJ1-2	TRBV6-5	.	CASSLDGYGYTF	TGTGCCAGCAGCCTTGATGGCTATGGCTACACCTTC
.	TRBJ2-3	TRBV27	.	CASTLGPPQDTQYF	TGTGCCAGCACCTTAGGACCGCCGCAAGATACGCAGTATTTT
once	TRBJ1-1	TRBV7-9	TRBD1	CASSLGQGSPEAFF	TGTGCCAGCAGCTTAGGACAGGGATCCCCGGAAGCTTTCTTT
.	TRBJ2-7	TRBV28	TRBD1	CASSSPGQALSYEQYF	TGTGCCAGCAGTTCCCCCGGACAGGCCCTCTCCTACGAGCAGTACTTC
.	TRBJ2-3	TRBV6-5	.	CASKATVSTDTQYF	TGTGCCAGCAAAGCCACGGTAAGCACAGATACGCAGTATTTT
.	TRBJ1-2	TRBV2	TRBD1	CASSTPGQGRLINYGYTF	TGTGCCAGCAGTACTCCGGGACAGGGCCGCCTGATAAACTATGGCTACACCTTC
.	TRBJ2-7	TRBV7-2	.	CASSLGPPDSYEQYF	TGTGCCAGCAGCTTAGGGCCTCCCGACTCCTACGAGCAGTACTTC
.	TRBJ1-2	TRBV7-9	.	CASSLGAGNYGYTF	TGTGCCAGCAGCTTAGGTGCGGGAAACTATGGCTACACCTTC
once	TRBJ2-7	TRBV5-4	.	CASSLEPATYEQYF	TGTGCCAGCAGCTTGGAGCCAGCGACCTACGAGCAGTACTTC
.	TRBJ2-3	TRBV15	TRBD1	CATSTLIGGPGTQYF	TGTGCCACCAGCACTCTAATAGGGGGCCCAGGGACGCAGTATTTT
.	TRBJ2-2	TRBV28	.	CASSLLQGGTGELFF	TGTGCCAGCAGTCTGCTCCAGGGGGGCACCGGGGAGCTGTTTTTT
.	TRBJ1-4	TRBV28	TRBD1	CASSLYRGNEKLFF	TGTGCCAGCAGTTTGTACAGGGGTAATGAAAAACTGTTTTTT
.	TRBJ2-1	TRBV7-2	.	CASRLNSVHEQFF	TGTGCCAGCAGGTTAAATAGCGTCCATGAGCAGTTCTTC
.	TRBJ2-6	TRBV5-5	TRBD1	CASSDRVLLSGANVLTF	TGTGCCAGCAGCGACAGGGTTCTCCTTTCTGGGGCCAACGTCCTGACTTTC
.	TRBJ1-5	TRBV6-1	.	CASSEALTHQPQHF	TGTGCCAGCAGTGAAGCGCTCACCCATCAGCCCCAGCATTTT
.	TRBJ1-1	TRBV5-6	.	CASSLVTGNTEAFF	TGTGCCAGCAGCTTGGTAACTGGGAACACTGAAGCTTTCTTT
.	TRBJ1-2	TRBV6-1	TRBD1	CASRTGGDYGYTF	TGTGCCAGTAGGACAGGGGGCGACTATGGCTACACCTTC
.	TRBJ1-4	TRBV6-1	TRBD1	CASSEGTGNNEKLFF	TGTGCCAGCAGTGAAGGGACAGGGAATAATGAAAAACTGTTTTTT
.	TRBJ1-4	TRBV6-5	TRBD1	CASSYAGTGSEKLFF	TGTGCCAGCAGTTACGCCGGGACAGGGTCTGAAAAACTGTTTTTT
.	TRBJ2-7	TRBV9	TRBD1	CASSPQTGGIYEQYF	TGTGCCAGCAGCCCGCAGACAGGGGGCATCTACGAGCAGTACTTC
.	TRBJ2-1	TRBV27	.	CASSLIGSRGKDNEQFF	TGTGCCAGCAGTTTAATCGGTTCCAGGGGTAAGGACAATGAGCAGTTCTTC
.	TRBJ1-5	TRBV6-1	.	CASTMGRDSNQPQHF	TGTGCCAGCACTATGGGACGGGATAGCAATCAGCCCCAGCATTTT
.	TRBJ1-1	TRBV6-5	.	CASRRGQTNTEAFF	TGTGCCAGCAGGAGGGGACAAACGAACACTGAAGCTTTCTTT
.	TRBJ1-2	TRBV27	.	CASRRGGSNYGYTF	TGTGCCAGCAGGAGAGGGGGATCTAACTATGGCTACACCTTC
.	TRBJ2-7	TRBV15	.	CATSRDSGGPSYEQYF	TGTGCCACCAGCAGAGATTCCGGAGGACCTAGTTACGAGCAGTACTTC
.	TRBJ1-1	TRBV14	.	CASSRALIGEDTEAFF	TGTGCCAGCAGCCGAGCTTTAATCGGGGAGGACACTGAAGCTTTCTTT
.	TRBJ1-3	TRBV30	.	CASSPNSGNTIYF	TGTGCCTCTTCTCCTAACTCTGGAAACACCATATATTTT
.	TRBJ2-5	TRBV6-1	.	CASSESRGRETQYF	TGTGCCAGCAGTGAATCGAGAGGCCGTGAGACCCAGTACTTC
.	TRBJ2-6	TRBV2	.	CASRPQTNVLTF	TGTGCCAGCAGACCTCAGACCAACGTCCTGACTTTC
.	TRBJ1-2	TRBV2	.	CASSEARFYGYTF	TGTGCCAGCAGTGAAGCCCGATTTTATGGCTACACCTTC
.	TRBJ2-7	TRBV6-5	TRBD2	CASRPGLAGEQYF	TGTGCCAGCAGGCCGGGACTAGCAGGCGAGCAGTACTTC
once	TRBJ1-1	TRBV30	.	CAWSPGQFEAFF	TGTGCCTGGAGTCCAGGACAGTTTGAAGCTTTCTTT
.	TRBJ2-3	TRBV27	TRBD2	CASSSGLASTDTQYF	TGTGCCAGCAGTTCCGGACTAGCCAGCACAGATACGCAGTATTTT
.	TRBJ2-7	TRBV11-2	.	CASSTTVSYEQYF	TGTGCCAGCAGCACGACGGTATCCTACGAGCAGTACTTC
.	TRBJ1-2	TRBV18	.	CASSSNSGAPNYGYTF	TGTGCCAGCTCATCGAACTCAGGGGCTCCAAACTATGGCTACACCTTC
.	TRBJ1-2	TRBV5-1	.	CASSLVGEGGYTF	TGCGCCAGCAGCTTGGTCGGGGAAGGTGGCTACACCTTC
.	TRBJ1-1	TRBV10-3	TRBD1	CAISDRTGAGNTEAFF	TGTGCCATCAGTGATCGGACAGGGGCCGGGAACACTGAAGCTTTCTTT
.	TRBJ1-1	TRBV27	.	CASLARLGSTEAFF	TGTGCCAGCTTGGCCCGGCTTGGGAGCACTGAAGCTTTCTTT
.	TRBJ2-7	TRBV10-2	.	CASGNYEQYF	TGCGCCAGCGGGAACTACGAGCAGTACTTC
.	TRBJ2-7	TRBV5-6	.	CASSIGRSYEQYF	TGTGCCAGCAGCATAGGTAGATCCTACGAGCAGTACTTC
.	TRBJ2-5	TRBV19	TRBD2	CASSIRLAAPETQYF	TGTGCCAGTAGTATTAGACTAGCGGCTCCAGAGACCCAGTACTTC
.	TRBJ1-5	TRBV28	.	CASSTGPLNSNQPQHF	TGTGCCAGCAGTACCGGGCCCTTGAATAGCAATCAGCCCCAGCATTTT
.	TRBJ2-7	TRBV29-1	.	CSVRGAGGYEQYF	TGCAGCGTTCGGGGGGCAGGGGGTTACGAGCAGTACTTC